These T cell receptor beta chains were read from a single sample in a study of blood T cell repertoires in COVID-19. Clones were sequenced by immunoSEQ multiplex PCR, and TCRdb holds only the in-frame ones, with some missing. The data show about 150,000 clones, more than 80% seen once. Sequenced: peripheral blood. The receptor source for this set is a human donor with acute or convalescent COVID-19. The donor label of this sample is uncertain. CDR3s include the opening cysteine and the closing phenylalanine or tryptophan. The D gene is left open where the match is weak. Not every row has a clone size; where given, it reads once, few, many or a size class.

j_call: TRBJ2-3
clone_size: -
v_call: TRBV2
d_call: TRBD2
cdr3_aa: CASSGLAGIDTQYF
cdr3_nt: TGTGCCAGCAGTGGTCTAGCGGGGATAGATACGCAGTATTTT

j_call: TRBJ2-1
clone_size: -
v_call: TRBV18
d_call: -
cdr3_aa: CASSPERGQFF
cdr3_nt: TGTGCCAGCTCACCAGAGCGTGGGCAGTTCTTC

j_call: TRBJ2-2
clone_size: few
v_call: TRBV7-9
d_call: -
cdr3_aa: CASSLELLNTGELFF
cdr3_nt: TGTGCCAGCAGCTTAGAACTACTGAACACCGGGGAGCTGTTTTTT

j_call: TRBJ1-3
clone_size: -
v_call: TRBV30
d_call: TRBD1
cdr3_aa: CAWSSTRDRRFSGNTIYF
cdr3_nt: TGTGCCTGGAGTTCCACCCGGGACAGGAGATTCTCTGGAAACACCATATATTTT

j_call: TRBJ2-1
clone_size: -
v_call: TRBV3-1/TRBV3-2
d_call: TRBD2
cdr3_aa: CASSQVTSGYNEQFF
cdr3_nt: TGTGCCAGCAGCCAAGTGACTAGCGGTTACAATGAGCAGTTCTTC

j_call: TRBJ1-6
clone_size: few
v_call: TRBV12-3/TRBV12-4
d_call: -
cdr3_aa: CASSTEYNSPLHF
cdr3_nt: TGTGCCAGCAGTACAGAATATAATTCACCCCTCCACTTT

j_call: TRBJ2-2
clone_size: -
v_call: TRBV11-3
d_call: -
cdr3_aa: CASSLGQGNTGELFF
cdr3_nt: TGTGCCAGCAGCTTAGGGCAGGGAAACACCGGGGAGCTGTTTTTT

j_call: TRBJ2-3
clone_size: -
v_call: TRBV6-5
d_call: -
cdr3_aa: CASRIGESVQYF
cdr3_nt: TGTGCCAGCAGGATCGGGGAGTCTGTGCAGTATTTT

j_call: TRBJ2-1
clone_size: -
v_call: TRBV13
d_call: -
cdr3_aa: CASSLGQMTYNEQFF
cdr3_nt: TGTGCCAGCAGCTTAGGGCAGATGACCTACAATGAGCAGTTCTTC

j_call: TRBJ1-5
clone_size: -
v_call: TRBV6-2/TRBV6-3
d_call: -
cdr3_aa: CASSLARSLGNQPQHF
cdr3_nt: TGTGCCAGCAGCCTGGCCCGTTCTCTAGGCAATCAGCCCCAGCATTTT

j_call: TRBJ1-6
clone_size: -
v_call: TRBV30
d_call: -
cdr3_aa: CAWMAGTRGSSPLHF
cdr3_nt: TGTGCCTGGATGGCAGGGACTCGCGGGTCTTCACCCCTCCACTTT

j_call: TRBJ1-5
clone_size: -
v_call: TRBV7-8
d_call: -
cdr3_aa: CASSLVNRERVDQPQHF
cdr3_nt: TGTGCCAGCAGCTTAGTCAACAGGGAGAGAGTGGATCAGCCCCAGCATTTT

j_call: TRBJ2-5
clone_size: -
v_call: TRBV5-1
d_call: -
cdr3_aa: CASSYQAGRGIETQYF
cdr3_nt: TGCGCCAGCAGCTATCAAGCGGGGAGGGGGATAGAGACCCAGTACTTC

j_call: TRBJ1-1
clone_size: -
v_call: TRBV19
d_call: -
cdr3_aa: CASSITNTVNTEAFF
cdr3_nt: TGTGCCAGTAGTATAACCAATACAGTCAACACTGAAGCTTTCTTT

j_call: TRBJ1-3
clone_size: -
v_call: TRBV29-1
d_call: TRBD1
cdr3_aa: CSYRDRASDTIYF
cdr3_nt: TGCAGCTACCGGGACAGGGCAAGTGACACCATATATTTT

j_call: TRBJ2-5
clone_size: few
v_call: TRBV5-4
d_call: TRBD2
cdr3_aa: CASSKGLAGGPSGETQYF
cdr3_nt: TGTGCCAGCAGCAAGGGACTAGCGGGGGGCCCTTCGGGGGAGACCCAGTACTTC

j_call: TRBJ1-5
clone_size: -
v_call: TRBV19
d_call: TRBD1
cdr3_aa: CASSIPDRGWVGSNQPQHF
cdr3_nt: TGTGCCAGTAGTATCCCGGACAGGGGGTGGGTAGGTAGCAATCAGCCCCAGCATTTT

j_call: TRBJ2-1
clone_size: few
v_call: TRBV9
d_call: -
cdr3_aa: CASSVEDMDYNEQFF
cdr3_nt: TGTGCCAGCAGCGTAGAGGACATGGACTACAATGAGCAGTTCTTC

j_call: TRBJ1-2
clone_size: -
v_call: TRBV11-2
d_call: -
cdr3_aa: CATGGYTF
cdr3_nt: TGTGCCACCGGTGGCTACACCTTC

j_call: TRBJ1-2
clone_size: few
v_call: TRBV5-5
d_call: -
cdr3_aa: CASSAGGRREPRSYGYTF
cdr3_nt: TGTGCCAGCAGCGCGGGCGGAAGAAGGGAACCCAGAAGCTATGGCTACACCTTC

j_call: TRBJ1-5
clone_size: -
v_call: TRBV15
d_call: TRBD1
cdr3_aa: CATSGQGSNQPQHF
cdr3_nt: TGTGCCACCAGCGGACAGGGAAGCAATCAGCCCCAGCATTTT

j_call: TRBJ2-7
clone_size: -
v_call: TRBV5-5
d_call: -
cdr3_aa: CASSQSDSPYEQYF
cdr3_nt: TGTGCCAGCAGCCAATCGGACAGTCCCTACGAGCAGTACTTC

j_call: TRBJ1-6
clone_size: -
v_call: TRBV7-9
d_call: -
cdr3_aa: CASTGREASPLHF
cdr3_nt: TGTGCCAGCACGGGCAGGGAAGCATCACCCCTCCACTTT

j_call: TRBJ1-2
clone_size: few
v_call: TRBV11-2
d_call: TRBD1
cdr3_aa: CASSLGGQGGYGYTF
cdr3_nt: TGTGCCAGCAGCTTAGGGGGCCAGGGGGGCTATGGCTACACCTTC

j_call: TRBJ2-3
clone_size: -
v_call: TRBV4-1
d_call: -
cdr3_aa: CASSYRTVSTDTQYF
cdr3_nt: TGCGCCAGCAGCTACCGGACAGTGAGCACAGATACGCAGTATTTT

j_call: TRBJ1-1
clone_size: few
v_call: TRBV4-1
d_call: -
cdr3_aa: CASSHLGASPLRVMNTEAFF
cdr3_nt: TGCGCCAGCAGCCACCTGGGGGCGAGTCCCCTTAGGGTTATGAACACTGAAGCTTTCTTT